Listed below are T cell receptor beta chains from one sample, sequenced in a study of T cell changes during pregnancy in multiple sclerosis. This table comes from immunoSEQ multiplex PCR, and its TCRdb copy is limited to in-frame clones, with some not included. The data hold 20,000 to 25,000 clones, with around nine tenths observed a single time. The sample consisted of CD8+ T cells from peripheral blood mononuclear cells, taken in the first trimester of pregnancy. The origin of the receptors is a female donor in good health, enrolled as a control in a pregnancy study. Each CDR3 is given with its conserved first and last residue.

>TRBV29-1
CSVESWDTGTPDGYTF
>TRBV19
CASRDRGSNTEAFF
>TRBV4-1
CASSHPLAEPLGAFF
>TRBV7-8
CASSLTPGLLNYEQYF
>TRBV10-1
CASSESTSGNEQYF
>TRBV7-9
CASSLAQGNLYEQYF
>TRBV6-1
CASRPTGATEAFF
>TRBV5-1
CASSLGEGPDTQYF
>TRBV4-1
CASSQGTDNYEQYF
>TRBV28
CASSSGLAYQETQYF
>TRBV28
CASSPQTEAFF
>TRBV4-3
CASSQYDRDVAGYTF
>TRBV10-2
CASSELTGVYEQYF
>TRBV7-9
CASRPGGSYEQYF
>TRBV4-1
CASSQGTGGWNEKLFF
>TRBV15
CATSRARGTTNEKLFF
>TRBV4-3
CASSQDTGTPSDEQYF
>TRBV7-2
CASSLLGGAYEQYF
>TRBV4-1
CASSQDFGTSGWDDLLEQFF
>TRBV7-9
CASTSRGPSSYNEQFF
>TRBV9
CASSLLASGANVLTF
>TRBV14
CASSQDQKSNYGYTF
>TRBV21-1
CASSTSDSYYEQYF
>TRBV5-6
CASSLVGQGVKGTEAFF
>TRBV29-1
CSVGQGGYNEQFF
>TRBV13
CASSSPAGDFHSVEQYF
>TRBV7-9
CASKQGTEQYF
>TRBV28
CASSHYRGQPQHF
>TRBV4-3
CASSQETGGLGEQYF
>TRBV5-1
CASSLETTYGYTF
>TRBV19
CASSIFAGVLYEQYF
>TRBV9
CASIRKDRGSYNEQFF
>TRBV10-1
CASSGMGQGCQPQHF
>TRBV7-6
CASSPILAGDSGANVLTF
>TRBV7-3
CASSFQLAGGPTGYEQFF
>TRBV5-6
CASRGTLHEQFF
>TRBV19
CASSIGGWGATGELFF
>TRBV28
CASSLSLAEDTQYF
>TRBV18
CASSPGENYGYTF
>TRBV7-9
CASSLLGPTDRPYEQYF
>TRBV7-9
CASSPGGVAGELFF
>TRBV29-1
CSVDPRGLPEYNEQFF
>TRBV5-1
CASSLVGTGQGGAPAHGYTF
>TRBV7-9
CASSPRWASGRVNEQFF
>TRBV5-6
CASSLITDTQYF
>TRBV2
CASSERNPYSNQPQHF
>TRBV9
CASSDSRENTVWDTEAFF
>TRBV28
CASSFVSGTDEQFF